This is a list of T cell receptor beta chains from one sample in a study of CD4 T cells in relation to SARS-CoV-2 and coronaviruses. These receptors' targets are unknown. Generated by immunoSEQ multiplex PCR, the TCRdb table keeps only in-frame clones and is missing some. The data contain 24,000 or so clones, over 60% of them singletons. Sequencing was done on a sample of CD4+ T cells from PBMCs, cultured in vitro. The receptors stem from a human donor in good health. Each CDR3 is given with its conserved first and last residue. D genes are given only for firm matches. Only some rows state a clone size, as once, few, many or a class for expanded clones.

j_gene | d_gene | abundance | v_gene | CDR3aa | CDR3nt
TRBJ2-1 | TRBD2 | - | TRBV7-9 | CASSQPGRGLAGGYNEQFF | TGTGCCAGCAGCCAGCCAGGCAGGGGACTAGCGGGAGGGTACAATGAGCAGTTCTTC
TRBJ1-3 | - | - | TRBV18 | CASSPDGVGNTIYF | TGTGCCAGCTCACCGGACGGGGTCGGAAACACCATATATTTT
TRBJ1-1 | - | - | TRBV7-2 | CASSPTRGEAFF | TGTGCCAGCAGCCCTACAAGGGGTGAAGCTTTCTTT
TRBJ1-2 | - | few | TRBV30 | CAWRDRGRMNYGYTF | TGTGCCTGGAGGGATAGGGGACGGATGAACTATGGCTACACCTTC
TRBJ2-7 | TRBD1 | few | TRBV2 | CASSEWGGTGGKDEQYF | TGTGCCAGCAGTGAATGGGGGGGGACAGGGGGCAAGGACGAGCAGTACTTC
TRBJ1-5 | - | medium-sized | TRBV29-1 | CSAGEYSQPQHF | TGCAGCGCGGGGGAATATAGTCAGCCCCAGCATTTT
TRBJ2-2 | - | - | TRBV10-1 | CASRENSAGELFF | TGCGCCAGCAGGGAAAATTCGGCCGGGGAGCTGTTTTTT
TRBJ2-7 | TRBD1 | once | TRBV28 | CASSLSGTGGYEQYF | TGTGCCAGCAGTTTAAGTGGGACAGGGGGCTACGAGCAGTACTTC
TRBJ1-6 | - | few | TRBV5-1 | CASSLALLQGTPLHF | TGCGCCAGCAGCTTGGCCCTATTACAGGGTACACCCCTCCACTTT
TRBJ1-1 | - | - | TRBV4-3 | CASSQNPGSKNTEAFF | TGCGCCAGCAGCCAAAATCCAGGGTCCAAGAACACTGAAGCTTTCTTT
TRBJ2-5 | - | - | TRBV25-1 | CAISRGGETQYF | TGTGCCATCTCCAGAGGGGGGGAGACCCAGTACTTC
TRBJ1-2 | - | - | TRBV14 | CASSRDTNYGYTF | TGTGCCAGCAGCCGGGACACTAACTATGGCTACACCTTC
TRBJ2-1 | TRBD2 | - | TRBV5-1 | CASSLLAGANNEQFF | TGCGCCAGCAGCTTACTAGCGGGGGCTAACAATGAGCAGTTCTTC
TRBJ2-5 | - | - | TRBV3-1/TRBV3-2 | CASSQDWLKETQYF | TGTGCCAGCAGCCAAGATTGGCTTAAAGAGACCCAGTACTTC
TRBJ1-1 | - | - | TRBV19 | CASSPWGRPNTEAFF | TGTGCCAGTAGTCCCTGGGGACGGCCGAACACTGAAGCTTTCTTT
TRBJ1-6 | - | - | TRBV19 | CASRVGGYNSPLHF | TGTGCCAGTAGGGTCGGGGGATATAATTCACCCCTCCACTTT
TRBJ2-5 | - | - | TRBV4-2 | CASSQASRETQYF | TGTGCCAGCAGCCAAGCTAGCAGAGAGACCCAGTACTTC
TRBJ1-2 | TRBD1 | - | TRBV2 | CASTMSGTGADGYTF | TGTGCCAGCACCATGAGTGGGACAGGGGCCGATGGCTACACCTTC
TRBJ1-2 | - | - | TRBV27 | CASSAGVGYTF | TGTGCCAGCAGTGCGGGGGTTGGCTACACCTTC
TRBJ2-2 | TRBD2 | - | TRBV5-6 | CASKDARLAGVMGGELFF | TGTGCCAGCAAGGATGCCCGACTAGCGGGGGTTATGGGCGGGGAGCTGTTTTTT
TRBJ2-5 | - | - | TRBV10-3 | CAISESMRGQETQYF | TGTGCCATCAGTGAGTCGATGAGGGGACAAGAGACCCAGTACTTC
TRBJ1-1 | - | once | TRBV30 | CAWSHARTEAFF | TGTGCCTGGAGCCACGCCCGGACTGAAGCTTTCTTT
TRBJ2-1 | TRBD1 | - | TRBV29-1 | CSAGQGIDNEQFF | TGCAGCGCTGGACAGGGTATCGACAATGAGCAGTTCTTC
TRBJ2-5 | TRBD2 | - | TRBV18 | CASSPGGLAGAQETQYF | TGTGCCAGCTCACCAGGGGGACTAGCGGGAGCTCAAGAGACCCAGTACTTC
TRBJ1-2 | - | - | TRBV11-2 | CASSTIDSLSHYGYTF | TGTGCCAGCAGCACCATTGACAGTCTGTCTCACTATGGCTACACCTTC
TRBJ1-2 | - | once | TRBV6-1 | CASSERDRDGYTF | TGTGCCAGCAGTGAAAGGGACCGCGATGGCTACACCTTC
TRBJ2-1 | TRBD2 | once | TRBV13 | CASSLPSGAYNEQFF | TGTGCCAGCAGCTTACCTAGCGGGGCCTACAATGAGCAGTTCTTC
TRBJ2-3 | - | few | TRBV9 | CASSVISGLTDTQYF | TGTGCCAGCAGCGTAATTAGCGGACTAACAGATACGCAGTATTTT
TRBJ2-1 | - | - | TRBV7-2 | CASKEGFEQFF | TGTGCCAGCAAGGAGGGGTTTGAGCAGTTCTTC
TRBJ1-2 | TRBD1 | once | TRBV19 | CASGTGFNYGYTF | TGTGCCAGTGGGACAGGATTTAACTATGGCTACACCTTC
TRBJ2-3 | - | few | TRBV4-1 | CASSQESTQYF | TGCGCCAGCAGCCAAGAAAGTACGCAGTATTTT
TRBJ2-5 | - | - | TRBV7-8 | CASTINLETQYF | TGTGCCAGCACTATTAACCTAGAGACCCAGTACTTC
TRBJ1-1 | TRBD1 | - | TRBV25-1 | CASSVEGAETEAFF | TGTGCCAGCAGTGTGGAGGGGGCGGAGACTGAAGCTTTCTTT
TRBJ2-1 | TRBD2 | - | TRBV30 | CAWSVRTSGSWEQFF | TGTGCCTGGAGTGTACGGACTAGCGGATCTTGGGAGCAGTTCTTC
TRBJ2-1 | - | - | TRBV5-4 | CASSLAGSNEQFF | TGTGCCAGCAGCTTGGCGGGGTCCAATGAGCAGTTCTTC
TRBJ2-3 | - | - | TRBV2 | CASSGNPGYTQYF | TGTGCCAGCAGCGGGAACCCTGGGTATACGCAGTATTTT
TRBJ1-4 | - | - | TRBV7-9 | CASSPTGANEKLFF | TGTGCCAGCAGCCCTACAGGTGCGAATGAAAAACTGTTTTTT
TRBJ2-7 | - | few | TRBV7-9 | CASSSPRSGWHEQYF | TGTGCCAGCAGCTCCCCGAGATCGGGATGGCACGAGCAGTACTTC
TRBJ1-1 | - | - | TRBV5-1 | CASSLGHSNTEAFF | TGCGCCAGCAGCTTGGGACACTCGAACACTGAAGCTTTCTTT
TRBJ2-3 | - | - | TRBV5-1 | CASSLRVAESTDTQYF | TGCGCCAGCAGCTTGAGAGTAGCCGAAAGCACAGATACGCAGTATTTT
TRBJ1-5 | TRBD1 | - | TRBV7-6 | CALSQGGGVLVQPQHF | TGTGCCCTTAGCCAAGGGGGCGGGGTATTAGTTCAGCCCCAGCATTTT
TRBJ2-6 | TRBD1 | - | TRBV7-2 | CASSGGTGGGGTNVLTF | TGTGCCAGCAGCGGTGGGACAGGGGGTGGTGGGACCAACGTCCTGACTTTC
TRBJ2-7 | - | once | TRBV6-5 | CASSSQGYEQYF | TGTGCCAGCAGTAGTCAGGGGTACGAGCAGTACTTC
TRBJ1-3 | - | - | TRBV6-5 | CASSEVEVGNTIYF | TGTGCCAGCAGCGAGGTCGAGGTTGGAAACACCATATATTTT